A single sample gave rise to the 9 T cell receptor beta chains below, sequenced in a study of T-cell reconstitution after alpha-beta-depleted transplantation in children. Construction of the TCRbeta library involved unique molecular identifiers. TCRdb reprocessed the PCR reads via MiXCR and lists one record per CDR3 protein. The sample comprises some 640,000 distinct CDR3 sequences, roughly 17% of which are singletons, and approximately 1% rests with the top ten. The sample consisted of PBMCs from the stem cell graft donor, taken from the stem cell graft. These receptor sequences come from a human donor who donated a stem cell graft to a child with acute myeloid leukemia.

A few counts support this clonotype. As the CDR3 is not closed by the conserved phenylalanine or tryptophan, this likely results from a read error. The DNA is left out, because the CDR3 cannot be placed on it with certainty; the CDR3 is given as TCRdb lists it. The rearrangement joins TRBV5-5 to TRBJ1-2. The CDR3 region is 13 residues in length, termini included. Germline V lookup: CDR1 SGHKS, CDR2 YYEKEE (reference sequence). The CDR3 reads CASSPLGLGSLRY.

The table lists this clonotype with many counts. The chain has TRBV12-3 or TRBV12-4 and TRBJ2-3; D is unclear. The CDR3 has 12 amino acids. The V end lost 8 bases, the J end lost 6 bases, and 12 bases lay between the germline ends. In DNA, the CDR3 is TGTGCCAGCGGAGCCCCCATGGATACGCAGTATTTT. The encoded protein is CASGAPMDTQYF.

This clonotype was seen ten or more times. The CDR3 DNA reads TGTGCCAGCTCACCGGACAGAGAGACCCAGTACTTC. Protein product: CASSPDRETQYF. The chain links TRBV12-3 or TRBV12-4 to TRBJ2-5; tentatively, D is TRBD1 (6 bases). The CDR3 spans 12 residues. V gave up 8 bases and J gave up 4 bases, with 11 bases separating them.

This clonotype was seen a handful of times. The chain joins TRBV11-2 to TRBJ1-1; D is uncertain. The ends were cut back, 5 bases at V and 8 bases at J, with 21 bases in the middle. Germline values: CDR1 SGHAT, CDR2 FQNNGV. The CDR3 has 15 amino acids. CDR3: CASSPVPTVAREAFF. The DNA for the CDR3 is TGTGCCAGCAGCCCCGTACCCACAGTTGCGAGAGAAGCTTTCTTT.

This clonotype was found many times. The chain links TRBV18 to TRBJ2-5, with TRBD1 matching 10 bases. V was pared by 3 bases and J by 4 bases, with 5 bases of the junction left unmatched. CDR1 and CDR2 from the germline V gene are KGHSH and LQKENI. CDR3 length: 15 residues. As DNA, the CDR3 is TGTGCCAGCTCACCGCGACAGGGGGCTGGAGAGACCCAGTACTTC. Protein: CASSPRQGAGETQYF.

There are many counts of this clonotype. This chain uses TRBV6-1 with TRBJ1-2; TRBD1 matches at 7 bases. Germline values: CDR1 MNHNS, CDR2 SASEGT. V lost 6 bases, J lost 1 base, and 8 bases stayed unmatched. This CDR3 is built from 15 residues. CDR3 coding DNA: TGTGCCAGCAGCACCGGGACAGCTAATAACTATGGCTACACCTTC. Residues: CASSTGTANNYGYTF.

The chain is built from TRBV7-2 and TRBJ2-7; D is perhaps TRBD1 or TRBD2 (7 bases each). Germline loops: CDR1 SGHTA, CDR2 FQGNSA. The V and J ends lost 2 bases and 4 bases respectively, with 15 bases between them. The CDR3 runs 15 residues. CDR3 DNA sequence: TGTGCCAGCAGCTTAAGACAGGGAGGGGAATACGAGCAGTACTTC. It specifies CASSLRQGGEYEQYF. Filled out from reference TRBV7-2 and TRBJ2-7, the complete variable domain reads GAGVSQSPSNKVTEKGKDVELRCDPISGHTALYWYRQSLGQGLEFLIYFQGNSAPDKSGLPSDRFSAERTGGSVSTLTIQRTQQEDSAVYLCASSLRQGGEYEQYFGPGTRLTVT.

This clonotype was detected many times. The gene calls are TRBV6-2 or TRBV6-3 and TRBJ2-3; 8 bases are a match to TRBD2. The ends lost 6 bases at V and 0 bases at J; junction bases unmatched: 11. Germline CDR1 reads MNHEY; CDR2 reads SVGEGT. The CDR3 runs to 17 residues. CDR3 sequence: CASRPFKRGLSTDTQYF. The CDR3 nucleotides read TGTGCCAGCAGACCCTTTAAGCGGGGGCTTAGCACAGATACGCAGTATTTT.

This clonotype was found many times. CDR3 nucleotides: TGTGCCAGCAGTTACCGATCTAGCACCCTTTACAATGAGCAGTTCTTC. Amino acids: CASSYRSSTLYNEQFF. The chain links TRBV6-5 to TRBJ2-1, with a tentative D call TRBD2 (5 bases). This CDR3 region has 16 residues. The germline gives CDR1 MNHEY, CDR2 SVGAGI. Trimming pared 2 bases from V and 4 bases from J, leaving 15 bases between.